This T cell receptor (beta chain) came from a study of Graves' ophthalmopathy and Graves' hyperthyroidism. Study information: Calling hyperthyroidism stable required that no ophthalmopathy show up within 18 months of follow-up.

Each hyperthyroidism patient was newly diagnosed, with under 2 months' duration, and aged 18 to 65. In germline, CDR1 is SEHNR, CDR2 FQNEAQ (reference sequence). V was clipped by 6 bases and J by 0 bases, with 14 bases between them. The length of the CDR3 is 16 residues. Turning to this clonotype: Its antigen is unidentified.

Amplification from RNA transcripts yielded the TCR beta CDR3 regions. RT-PCR was first run with HTBI primers, then multiplex PCR in a second round. From the multiplex PCR reads, TCRdb called clonotypes with MiXCR, one entry per CDR3 protein. The sample holds about 500,000 distinct CDR3 sequences, 39% seen once. Study-level findings and limits: Most clonotypes expanded in thyroid above 0.001 frequency were present in blood too. A 13-signature model separated ophthalmopathy from stable hyperthyroidism, roughly 86% sensitivity, roughly 81% specificity.

Source material: peripheral blood or thyroid tissue (not recorded which). The V call is TRBV7-9, the J call TRBJ1-4; D ambiguous. The TCR comes from an adult man with Graves' hyperthyroidism. Here the CDR3 reads CASSFGNWATNEKLFF. The CDR3 coding sequence is TGTGCCAGCAGTTTCGGAAATTGGGCAACTAATGAAAAACTGTTTTTT.